The 21 T cell receptor beta chains given below trace back to one sample, sequenced in a study of shared clonotypes between healthy human individuals. Assay used: immunoSEQ multiplex PCR; TCRdb lists only in-frame clones, some missing. This sample yields roughly 2.2 million clones, of which approximately 95% are seen a single time; about 0.37% belongs to the top ten. Sequenced: naive CD4+ T cells from PBMCs. Documented subset: CD45RA+ positively selected. Every receptor here comes from a man younger than 35 in good health. Some clones in this sample may be carry-over from other donors' samples.

As for this clone: This same CDR3 is encoded by further DNA sequences in the sample. The chain couples TRBV7-9 to TRBJ1-2; D may be TRBD1 (5 bases). Germline V gives CDR1 SEHNR, CDR2 FQNEAQ (reference sequence). V was clipped by 1 base and J by 4 bases, with 7 bases between them. The CDR3 totals 13 residues. In DNA form, the CDR3 reads TGTGCCAGCAGCTTAGGGCAGGGCTATGGCTACACCTTC. It specifies CASSLGQGYGYTF. The full variable domain, its missing parts supplied by reference TRBV7-9 and TRBJ1-2, is DTGVSQNPRHKITKRGQNVTFRCDPISEHNRLYWYRQTLGQGPEFLTYFQNEAQLEKSRLLSDRFSAERPKGSFSTLEIQRTEQGDSAMYLCASSLGQGYGYTFGSGTRLTVV.

J is TRBJ2-7 and V is TRBV14; the D gene could be TRBD1 or TRBD2 (5 bases each). The CDR3 totals 15 residues. The germline V gene encodes CDR1 SGHDN and CDR2 FVKESK. The V end was cut by 3 bases, the J end by 7 bases, with 19 bases between. DNA for the CDR3: TGTGCCAGCAGCCATGGGGCGAGCTGGGGCGGGGAGCAGTACTTC. Its translation: CASSHGASWGGEQYF.

This sequence joins TRBV28 and TRBJ1-3; D ambiguous. Trimming removed 6 bases from V and 2 bases from J, with 14 bases in between. The CDR3 is 15 amino acids. Germline CDR1 reads MDHEN; CDR2 reads SYDVKM. The CDR3 DNA reads as TGTGCCAGCAGCCTTCCCGGGAATGCTGGAAACACCATATATTTT. This translates into CASSLPGNAGNTIYF.

The J gene is TRBJ2-6, the V gene TRBV7-2; D remains ambiguous. Germline V gene data show CDR1 as SGHTA and CDR2 as FQGNSA. Trimming stripped 5 bases from V and 2 bases from J, with 7 bases between. The CDR3 covers 14 residues. The CDR3 loop reads CASSVGAGANVLTF. As DNA, the CDR3 is TGTGCCAGCAGCGTGGGTGCTGGGGCCAACGTCCTGACTTTC.

The V and J genes are TRBV7-2 and TRBJ1-3; D is undetermined. Germline V gene data show CDR1 as SGHTA and CDR2 as FQGNSA. CDR3 length: 14 residues. Trimming removed 5 bases at V and 0 bases at J, with 8 bases between. DNA of the CDR3: TGTGCCAGCAGCACTGGGGTCTCTGGAAACACCATATATTTT. Its protein product is CASSTGVSGNTIYF.

The chain combines TRBV5-4 with TRBJ2-1, with D possibly being TRBD2 (6 bases). V lost 4 bases, J lost 5 bases, and 19 bases lay in between. CDR3 size: 16 residues. The germline CDR1 and CDR2 sequences are SGHNT and YYREEE (reference sequence). As DNA, the CDR3 is TGTGCCAGCAGCCCGGACCTAGTGCGGGGAAACAATGAGCAGTTCTTC. As protein: CASSPDLVRGNNEQFF.

The CDR3 sequence: CASSNRGPDTGELFF. For the CDR3, the DNA is TGTGCCAGCAGCAACAGGGGGCCTGACACCGGGGAGCTGTTTTTT. V and J are TRBV6-5 and TRBJ2-2; 9 bases agree with TRBD1. The CDR3 covers 15 residues. V trimming: 6 bases; J trimming: 3 bases; junction bases outside the gene matches: 5. The germline CDR1 and CDR2 sequences are MNHEY and SVGAGI.

This chain connects TRBV9 to TRBJ1-2; tentative D call: TRBD1 (5 bases). The germline V gene has CDR1 SGDLS and CDR2 YYNGEE. V lost 0 bases and J lost 4, with 10 bases in between. The CDR3 contains 14 residues. CDR3 DNA: TGTGCCAGCAGCGTAGAACAGGAAGGCTATGGCTACACCTTC. This encodes CASSVEQEGYGYTF.

This clone has a single count. The chain links TRBV10-1 to TRBJ1-3; D uncertain. The germline CDR1 and CDR2 sequences are WNHNN and SYGVQD (reference sequence). Trimming removed 4 bases at V and 1 base at J, with 17 bases between. CDR3 length: 17 amino acids. CDR3 loop: CASSGVPFVISGNTIYF. CDR3 DNA sequence: TGCGCCAGCAGTGGGGTCCCGTTTGTTATATCTGGAAACACCATATATTTT.

The chain employs TRBV15 and TRBJ2-3, with D possibly being TRBD2 (7 bases). CDR1 and CDR2 (germline): LNHNV, YYDKDF (reference sequence). V lost 1 base and J lost 4, with 12 bases in between. CDR3 length: 15 amino acids. The CDR3: CATSRAGAGADTQYF. In DNA, the CDR3 is TGTGCCACCAGCAGAGCAGGGGCGGGAGCAGATACGCAGTATTTT.

The chain employs TRBV28 and TRBJ2-2; the D gene is possibly TRBD2 (6 bases). V lost 6 bases to trimming and J lost 6 bases, with 17 bases between them. The CDR3 spans 15 residues. CDR1 and CDR2 (germline): MDHEN, SYDVKM. The CDR3 here is CASRVRDLGAGELFF. In nucleotides, the CDR3 is TGTGCCAGCAGGGTGCGGGACCTAGGGGCCGGGGAGCTGTTTTTT. Filled out from reference TRBV28 and TRBJ2-2, the complete variable domain reads DVKVTQSSRYLVKRTGEKVFLECVQDMDHENMFWYRQDPGLGLRLIYFSYDVKMKEKGDIPEGYSVSREKKERFSLILESASTNQTSMYLCASRVRDLGAGELFFGEGSRLTVL.

The chain uses TRBV28 and TRBJ1-2; 7 nucleotides align to TRBD1. The CDR3 extends over 15 amino acids. Losses at the gene ends were 5 bases for V and 1 base for J; bases not matched to a gene: 7. Germline CDR1 is MDHEN and CDR2 is SYDVKM. CDR3 bases: TGTGCCAGCAGTCAAGGACAGGCGTTTAACTATGGCTACACCTTC. Protein product: CASSQGQAFNYGYTF.

The V and J genes are TRBV7-9 and TRBJ1-2; the D gene is possibly TRBD1 (5 bases). Between the trimmed V and J ends, which lost 4 bases and 1 base, there was a span of 19 bases. CDR1 is SEHNR, CDR2 FQNEAQ, per germline (reference sequence). The CDR3 totals 17 residues. The CDR3 sequence is CASSSYPGQAINYGYTF. DNA for the CDR3: TGTGCCAGCAGCTCTTACCCGGGGCAGGCAATTAACTATGGCTACACCTTC.

The CDR3 is CASRSGSSGNTIYF. The CDR3 DNA follows: TGTGCCAGTAGGTCGGGGAGCTCTGGAAACACCATATATTTT. The gene calls are TRBV19 and TRBJ1-3; the D is unclear. Germline CDR1 is LNHDA and CDR2 is SQIVND (reference sequence). The CDR3 contains 14 residues. V lost 6 bases to trimming and J lost 0 bases, with 9 bases between them.

This clone was seen just once. The chain is built from TRBV20-1 and TRBJ2-7; D gene ambiguous. The germline V and J ends were trimmed by 4 bases and 3 bases, with 4 bases remaining between them. The CDR3 is 10 residues long. The germline V gene has CDR1 DFQATT and CDR2 SNEGSKA (reference sequence). This CDR3 is CSANNYEQYF. DNA for the CDR3: TGCAGTGCTAATAACTACGAGCAGTACTTC.

This CDR3 reads CASSRFGREATDTQYF. The CDR3 DNA is TGCGCCAGCAGTCGTTTTGGGCGGGAAGCCACAGATACGCAGTATTTT. The V and J genes are TRBV5-1 and TRBJ2-3; weak D call: TRBD2 (6 bases). CDR1 and CDR2 (germline): SGHRS, YFSETQ. The CDR3 runs 16 residues. Trimming cost V 5 bases and J 2 bases, with 18 bases left between them.

The rearrangement links TRBV5-4 to TRBJ2-3, with 8 bases fitting TRBD2. The CDR3 is made up of 16 amino acids. V dropped 0 bases and J dropped 6; count of bases not matched to a gene: 9. Germline assignment: CDR1 SGHNT and CDR2 YYREEE (reference sequence). CDR3 in DNA: TGTGCCAGCAGCTTGGACCTAGCGGGTGCCGTTGATACGCAGTATTTT. It encodes CASSLDLAGAVDTQYF.

The chain employs TRBV5-1 and TRBJ2-3; tentatively, D is TRBD2 (6 bases). In germline, CDR1 is SGHRS, CDR2 YFSETQ. The V end was cut by 4 bases, the J end by 1 base, with 16 bases between. The CDR3 covers 16 residues. CDR3 in amino acids: CASSQGGLTGTDTQYF. The CDR3 DNA follows: TGCGCCAGCAGCCAGGGAGGCCTTACTGGCACAGATACGCAGTATTTT.

This clone was observed a single time. The V and J genes are TRBV6-1 and TRBJ1-2; TRBD1 matches 8 bases. The CDR3 is 15 residues long. Per the germline V gene, CDR1 is MNHNS and CDR2 is SASEGT. The ends lost 8 bases at V and 7 bases at J; junction bases unmatched: 15. In DNA, the CDR3 is TGTGCCAGCCTCCGGACAGGGTTCTTTAACAGTGGCTACACCTTC. It encodes CASLRTGFFNSGYTF.

The chain couples TRBV5-1 to TRBJ1-4, with D unclear. The CDR3 sequence is 15 residues long. Germline CDR1 SGHRS, CDR2 YFSETQ. The V and J ends lost 7 bases and 0 bases respectively, with 13 bases between them. The CDR3 protein is CASGEGPTTNEKLFF. CDR3 bases: TGCGCCAGCGGGGAAGGGCCGACAACTAATGAAAAACTGTTTTTT. The full variable domain, completed using reference TRBV5-1 and TRBJ1-4, is KAGVTQTPRYLIKTRGQQVTLSCSPISGHRSVSWYQQTPGQGLQFLFEYFSETQRNKGNFPGRFSGRQFSNSRSEMNVSTLELGDSALYLCASGEGPTTNEKLFFGSGTQLSVL.

This clone was recorded once. This rearrangement joins TRBV2 to TRBJ2-6; 8 nucleotides match TRBD1. The CDR3 runs to 17 residues. CDR1 is SNHLY, CDR2 FYNNEI, per germline. V shed 6 bases, J shed 0 bases, and the junction held 7 bases outside the gene matches. The CDR3 DNA is TGTGCCAGCAGAGCCGACAGGGGTCCCTCTGGGGCCAACGTCCTGACTTTC. It translates to CASRADRGPSGANVLTF.